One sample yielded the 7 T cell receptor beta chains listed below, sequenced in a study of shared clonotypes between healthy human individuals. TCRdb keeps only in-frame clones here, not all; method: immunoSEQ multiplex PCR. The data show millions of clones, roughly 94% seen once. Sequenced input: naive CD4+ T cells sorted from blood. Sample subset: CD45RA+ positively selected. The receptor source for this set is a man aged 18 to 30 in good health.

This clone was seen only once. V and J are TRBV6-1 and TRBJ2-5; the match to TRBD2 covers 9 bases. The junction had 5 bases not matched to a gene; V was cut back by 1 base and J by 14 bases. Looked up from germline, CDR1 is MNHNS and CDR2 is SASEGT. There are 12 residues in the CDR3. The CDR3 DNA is TGTGCCAGCAGTGAAGGGCGACTAGCGGCCTACTTC. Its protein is CASSEGRLAAYF.

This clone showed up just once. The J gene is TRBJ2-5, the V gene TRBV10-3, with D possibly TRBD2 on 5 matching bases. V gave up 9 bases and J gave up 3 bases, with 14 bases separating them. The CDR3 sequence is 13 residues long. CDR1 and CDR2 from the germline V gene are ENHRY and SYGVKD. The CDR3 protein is CAIRGSEEETQYF. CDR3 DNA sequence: TGTGCCATAAGAGGTAGCGAGGAAGAGACCCAGTACTTC.

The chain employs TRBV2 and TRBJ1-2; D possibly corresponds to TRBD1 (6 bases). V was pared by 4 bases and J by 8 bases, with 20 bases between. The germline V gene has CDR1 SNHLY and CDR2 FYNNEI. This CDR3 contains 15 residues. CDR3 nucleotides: TGTGCCAGCAGTGTCCGTCAGACGGAGGGGGGCGGCTACACCTTC. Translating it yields CASSVRQTEGGGYTF.

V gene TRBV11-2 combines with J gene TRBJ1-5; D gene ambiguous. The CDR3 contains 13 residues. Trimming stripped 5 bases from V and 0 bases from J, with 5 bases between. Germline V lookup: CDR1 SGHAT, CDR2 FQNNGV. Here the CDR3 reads CASSRYSNQPQHF. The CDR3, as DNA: TGTGCCAGCAGCCGTTATAGCAATCAGCCCCAGCATTTT.

For the CDR3, the DNA is TGTGCCAGCAGCTTAGGGACAGGGACTACCAACTATGGCTACACCTTC. Its translation: CASSLGTGTTNYGYTF. The chain couples TRBV7-6 to TRBJ1-2; 8 bases match TRBD1. Germline-derived CDR1 and CDR2 are SGHVS and FNYEAQ. V lost 1 base, J lost 2 bases, and 6 bases stayed unmatched. This CDR3 has 16 amino acids.

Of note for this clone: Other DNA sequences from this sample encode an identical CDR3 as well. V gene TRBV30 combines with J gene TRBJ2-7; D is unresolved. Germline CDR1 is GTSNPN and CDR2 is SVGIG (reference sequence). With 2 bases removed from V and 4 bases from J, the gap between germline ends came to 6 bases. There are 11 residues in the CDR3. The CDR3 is CAWSRVYEQYF. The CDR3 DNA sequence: TGTGCCTGGAGTCGAGTGTACGAGCAGTACTTC.

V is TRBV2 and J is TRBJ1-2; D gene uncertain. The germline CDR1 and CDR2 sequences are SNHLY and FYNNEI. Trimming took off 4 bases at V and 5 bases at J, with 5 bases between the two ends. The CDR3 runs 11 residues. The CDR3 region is CASSAEYGYTF. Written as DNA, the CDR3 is TGTGCCAGCAGTGCAGAGTATGGCTACACCTTC.